This is a list of T cell receptor beta chains from one sample in a study of blood T cells in healthy people across ages. TCRdb called the 5' RACE reads again in MiXCR, with one record for every CDR3 protein. The sample has under 2,000,000 distinct CDR3 sequences; less than 50% are singletons. The specimen was blood. All receptors come from a woman aged 35 to 49 in good health. Each CDR3 is given with its conserved first and last residue.

>TRBV7-6|.
CASSSAFRREETQYF
>TRBV4-2|TRBJ2-1
CASSQDERGGIYNEQFF
>TRBV9|TRBJ2-1
CASSARPSGGLYSEQFF
>TRBV20-1|TRBJ2-3
CSAEGTLSTDTQYF
>TRBV19|TRBJ1-2
CASSTDSISNNTF
>TRBV28|TRBJ2-1
CASSSFSGPLYNEQFF
>TRBV11-2|TRBJ1-2
CASSGDRVDGYTF
>TRBV12-3/TRBV12-4|TRBJ1-5
CASRPGNNQPQHF
>TRBV20-1|TRBJ1-2
CSAPTGANYGYTF
>TRBV7-2|TRBJ2-5
CASSPESRDRLVETQYF
>TRBV6-5|TRBJ1-1
CASSYSDRTDTEAFF
>TRBV15|TRBJ2-1
CATSRDLGSSNEQFF
>TRBV29-1|TRBJ2-1
CSVPTFRGGYNEQFF
>TRBV6-2/TRBV6-3|TRBJ2-1
CASIITSGGARNEQFF
>TRBV9|TRBJ2-3
CASSARQGQSTDTQYF
>TRBV7-9|TRBJ2-1
CASSSRAGRGSLTRYNEQFF
>TRBV6-5|.
CASRGTGVETQYF
>TRBV29-1|TRBJ2-7
CSATLDTYEQYF
>TRBV7-8|TRBJ1-5
CASSAQTVFNQPQHF
>TRBV5-5|TRBJ2-7
CASSLYGGANDEQYF
>TRBV10-3|TRBJ2-1
CAISDPGRNNEQFF
>TRBV7-9|TRBJ2-5
CASSISDKGRKETQYF
>TRBV20-1|TRBJ1-2
CSALRQGTNYGYTF
>TRBV12-3/TRBV12-4|TRBJ2-1
CASNHEGSKPGEQFF
>TRBV19|.
CASSTGTQGYSYEQYF
>TRBV10-2|TRBJ1-2
CASRSGTGRGYTF
>TRBV12-3/TRBV12-4|TRBJ2-6
CASSFSTVSGANVLTF
>TRBV15|TRBJ2-1
CATSRDLSYNEQFF
>TRBV3-1|TRBJ1-6
CASNQGDIRNSPLHF
>TRBV20-1|TRBJ2-5
CSATGYPNLGETQYF
>TRBV4-1|TRBJ2-5
CASSQVLAGPEQYF
>TRBV6-1|TRBJ2-5
CASKLEGQIVQETQYF
>TRBV20-1|TRBJ2-7
CSARRDPHSEQYF
>TRBV29-1|TRBJ2-3
CSVESDTQYF
>TRBV28|TRBJ2-1
CASSGLAGAFNEQFF
>TRBV6-6|TRBJ1-5
CASSSPRGSNQPQHF
>TRBV4-2|TRBJ2-1
CASSPGQGPVSYNEQFF
>TRBV9|TRBJ2-3
CASSVATRESDTQYF
>TRBV12-3/TRBV12-4|TRBJ2-5
CASSRTTGEETQYF
>TRBV9|TRBJ1-6
CASSVVPGTGGRISPLHF
>TRBV28|TRBJ1-5
CASSLQQGRVRPQHF
>TRBV18|TRBJ1-5
CASSPRQQPSSNQPQHF
>TRBV20-1|TRBJ1-2
CGARVQTGGGYGYTF
>TRBV2|TRBJ2-5
CASSQGTSGEDEQYF
>TRBV2|TRBJ2-5
CASSERREQYF